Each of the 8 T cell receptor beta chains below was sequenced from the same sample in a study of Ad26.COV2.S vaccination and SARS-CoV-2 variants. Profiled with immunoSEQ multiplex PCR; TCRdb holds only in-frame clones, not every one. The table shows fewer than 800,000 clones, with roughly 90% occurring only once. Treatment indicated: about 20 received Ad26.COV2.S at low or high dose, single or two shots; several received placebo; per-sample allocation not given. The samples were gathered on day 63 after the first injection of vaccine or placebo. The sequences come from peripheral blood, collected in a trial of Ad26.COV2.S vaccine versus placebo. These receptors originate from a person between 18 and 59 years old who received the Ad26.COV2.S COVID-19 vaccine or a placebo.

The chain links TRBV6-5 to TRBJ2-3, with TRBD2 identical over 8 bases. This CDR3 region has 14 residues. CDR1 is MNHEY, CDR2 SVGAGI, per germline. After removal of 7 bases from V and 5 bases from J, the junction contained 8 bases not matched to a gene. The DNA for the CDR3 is TGTGCCAGCACTAACGGGGGGGCGGTAGATACGCAGTATTTT. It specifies CASTNGGAVDTQYF.

The CDR3 sequence is CASSQEVGGTGQETQYF. For the CDR3, the DNA is TGTGCCAGCAGCCAGGAAGTAGGGGGAACGGGACAAGAGACCCAGTACTTC. The genes are TRBV3-1 (or the pseudogene TRBV3-2) and TRBJ2-5, with a weak D call TRBD1 (6 bases). This CDR3 comprises 17 residues. V dropped 3 bases and J dropped 2 bases, with 19 bases sitting between them. In germline, CDR1 is LGHDT, CDR2 YNNKEL (reference sequence).

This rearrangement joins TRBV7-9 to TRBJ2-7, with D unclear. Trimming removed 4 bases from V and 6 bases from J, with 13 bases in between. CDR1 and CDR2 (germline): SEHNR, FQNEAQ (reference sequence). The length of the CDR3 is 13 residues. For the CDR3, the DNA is TGTGCCAGCAGCTCCGGCGTTTATCGCGAGCAGTACTTC. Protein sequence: CASSSGVYREQYF.

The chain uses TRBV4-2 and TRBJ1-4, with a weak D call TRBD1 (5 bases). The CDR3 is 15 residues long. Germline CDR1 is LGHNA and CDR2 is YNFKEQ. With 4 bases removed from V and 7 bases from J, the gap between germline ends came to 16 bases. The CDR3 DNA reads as TGTGCCAGCAGCCTCGAGGGGCTTCGGGGTGAAAAACTGTTTTTT. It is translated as CASSLEGLRGEKLFF.

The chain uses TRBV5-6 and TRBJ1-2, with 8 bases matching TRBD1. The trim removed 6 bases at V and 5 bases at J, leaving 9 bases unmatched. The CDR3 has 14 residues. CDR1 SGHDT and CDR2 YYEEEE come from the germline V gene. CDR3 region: CASNPPGQAYGYTF. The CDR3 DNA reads TGTGCCAGCAACCCTCCGGGACAGGCATATGGCTACACCTTC. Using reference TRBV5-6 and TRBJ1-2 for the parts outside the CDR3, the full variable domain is DAGVTQSPTHLIKTRGQQVTLRCSPKSGHDTVSWYQQALGQGPQFIFQYYEEEERQRGNFPDRFSGHQFPNYSSELNVNALLLGDSALYLCASNPPGQAYGYTFGSGTRLTVV.

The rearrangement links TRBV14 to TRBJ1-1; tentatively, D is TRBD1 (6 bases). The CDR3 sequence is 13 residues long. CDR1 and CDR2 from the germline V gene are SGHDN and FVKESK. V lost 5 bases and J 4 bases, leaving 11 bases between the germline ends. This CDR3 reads CASSSQGTTEAFF. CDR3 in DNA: TGTGCCAGCAGCTCCCAGGGGACCACTGAAGCTTTCTTT.

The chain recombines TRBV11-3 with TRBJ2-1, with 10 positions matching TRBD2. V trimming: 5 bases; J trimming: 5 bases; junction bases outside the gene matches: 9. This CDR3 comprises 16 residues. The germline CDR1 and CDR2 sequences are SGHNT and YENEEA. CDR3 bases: TGTGCCAGCAGCCCCCCGGGGACTAGCGCTGACAATGAGCAGTTCTTC. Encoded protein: CASSPPGTSADNEQFF.

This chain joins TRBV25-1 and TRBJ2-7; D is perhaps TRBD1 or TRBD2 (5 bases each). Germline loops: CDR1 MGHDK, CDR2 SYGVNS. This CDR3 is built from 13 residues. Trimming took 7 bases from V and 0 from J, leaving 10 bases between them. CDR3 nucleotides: TGTGCCAGCATGGGAGACAGCTCCTACGAGCAGTACTTC. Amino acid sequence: CASMGDSSYEQYF.